This T cell receptor (beta chain) derives from a study of CD8 T cells in Susac syndrome. The length of the CDR3 is 13 residues. Germline-derived CDR1 and CDR2 are SQVTM and ANQGSEA. V was clipped by 7 bases and J by 4 bases; unmatched bases: 6. RNA totalling about 0.5 to 1 ug underwent reverse transcription with random hexamers. TCRdb re-analysed the immunoSEQ multiplex PCR reads in MiXCR, keeping a single row per CDR3 protein. The data show about 140,000 distinct CDR3 sequences, 95% seen once. The V and J genes are TRBV29-1 and TRBJ2-5; 10 bases match TRBD1. The TCR was taken from a human donor with Susac syndrome. The sequencing input was CD4+ T cells from PBMCs. The CDR3 DNA sequence: TGCAGCGGGATGACAGGGGGCCGAGAGACCCAGTACTTC. This encodes CSGMTGGRETQYF. The variable domain in full, completed from reference TRBV29-1 and TRBJ2-5, reads SAVISQKPSRDICQRGTSLTIQCQVDSQVTMMFWYRQQPGQSLTLIATANQGSEATYESGFVIDKFPISRPNLTFSTLTVSNMSPEDSSIYLCSGMTGGRETQYFGPGTRLLVL.